A selection of T cell receptor beta chains follows, all from one sample in a study of blood T cell repertoires in COVID-19. Measured with immunoSEQ multiplex PCR; TCRdb has only the in-frame clones, and not every one. The table lists more than 150,000 clones, approximately 88% of them singletons, with 13% in the top ten. Sequencing was carried out using PBMCs or T cells enriched from blood (not recorded which). All receptors come from a woman aged 60-75 years who had recovered from COVID-19. CDR3s include the opening cysteine and the closing phenylalanine or tryptophan. Each record gives: clone size, V gene, D gene, J gene, CDR3 length, CDR3 DNA, CDR3 protein. A D gene is named only where the DNA matches it firmly. Size tells how often a clone was seen (once, few, many) or the class of an expanded clone, and some rows leave it out.

size: -
V: TRBV2
D: -
J: TRBJ2-5
length: 15
DNA: TGTGCCAGCAAGGGTCCCGGGGGTCAGGAAGAGACCCAGTACTTC
CDR3: CASKGPGGQEETQYF

size: -
V: TRBV7-9
D: TRBD2
J: TRBJ2-3
length: 15
DNA: TGTGCCAGCAGCTTAGGCGGGGGGGCCACAGATACGCAGTATTTT
CDR3: CASSLGGGATDTQYF

size: once
V: TRBV5-1
D: -
J: TRBJ2-1
length: 13
DNA: TGCGCCAGCAGCGTACCAGCGCCAAATGAGCAGTTCTTC
CDR3: CASSVPAPNEQFF

size: -
V: TRBV19
D: -
J: TRBJ2-6
length: 15
DNA: TGTGCCAGTACTCCCCGGGGACTTGGGGCCAACGTCCTGACTTTC
CDR3: CASTPRGLGANVLTF

size: -
V: TRBV5-4
D: -
J: TRBJ1-1
length: 15
DNA: TGTGCCAGCAGCCGCGGGGGCGCGAAGAACACTGAAGCTTTCTTT
CDR3: CASSRGGAKNTEAFF

size: -
V: TRBV4-1
D: -
J: TRBJ1-4
length: 18
DNA: TGCGCCAGCAGCCAAGGGGATAGGGAGACCGATCCTTATGAAAAACTGTTTTTT
CDR3: CASSQGDRETDPYEKLFF

size: -
V: TRBV4-2
D: -
J: TRBJ2-1
length: 17
DNA: TGTGCCAGCAGCCAAGAGCCCCCGGGACTTTCATACAATGAGCAGTTCTTC
CDR3: CASSQEPPGLSYNEQFF

size: -
V: TRBV29-1
D: TRBD2
J: TRBJ2-2
length: 15
DNA: TGCAGCGCCGCCCGGCTAGCGGGAAACACCGGGGAGCTGTTTTTT
CDR3: CSAARLAGNTGELFF

size: once
V: TRBV21-1
D: -
J: TRBJ2-5
length: 17
DNA: TGTGCCAGCAGCAAATATAGCCGGGAGAAGCGGGAGGGGACCCAGTACTTC
CDR3: CASSKYSREKREGTQYF

size: few
V: TRBV5-1
D: -
J: TRBJ1-1
length: 15
DNA: TGCGCCAGCAGCTGGCTTACGGGGATGAACACTGAAGCTTTCTTT
CDR3: CASSWLTGMNTEAFF

size: -
V: TRBV12-5
D: -
J: TRBJ2-2
length: 14
DNA: TGTGCTAGTGGTTCGGACTGGGACACCGGGGAGCTGTTTTTT
CDR3: CASGSDWDTGELFF

size: -
V: TRBV27
D: TRBD1
J: TRBJ1-2
length: 12
DNA: TGTGCCAGCAGTTTCACAGGGGACGGCTACACCTTC
CDR3: CASSFTGDGYTF

size: -
V: TRBV11-2
D: -
J: TRBJ2-2
length: 14
DNA: TGTGCCAGCAGCTTAGTCAGGGCTTCCGGGGAGCTGTTTTTT
CDR3: CASSLVRASGELFF

size: -
V: TRBV3-1/TRBV3-2
D: -
J: TRBJ1-1
length: 14
DNA: TGTGCCAGCAGCCAGAACTTTATGAACACTGAAGCTTTCTTT
CDR3: CASSQNFMNTEAFF

size: -
V: TRBV5-1
D: TRBD2
J: TRBJ2-5
length: 14
DNA: TGCGCCAGCAGCTCGCAGCGGGAGTGGGAGACCCAGTACTTC
CDR3: CASSSQREWETQYF

size: few
V: TRBV5-1
D: -
J: TRBJ1-1
length: 13
DNA: TGCGCCAGCTCTCATGACAGGAACACTGAAGCTTTCTTT
CDR3: CASSHDRNTEAFF

size: -
V: TRBV23-1
D: -
J: TRBJ1-1
length: 17
DNA: TGCGCCAGCAGTCAAAAGTCAAGGCCTCAGGAGGGGACTGAAGCTTTCTTT
CDR3: CASSQKSRPQEGTEAFF

size: -
V: TRBV10-1
D: -
J: TRBJ1-6
length: 15
DNA: TGCGCCAGCAGTGAGAATAACAGGGCGAATTCACCCCTCCACTTT
CDR3: CASSENNRANSPLHF

size: -
V: TRBV5-1
D: -
J: TRBJ1-1
length: 15
DNA: TGCGCCAGCAGCTTGTCTACAGGGACGAACACTGAAGCTTTCTTT
CDR3: CASSLSTGTNTEAFF

size: -
V: TRBV9
D: TRBD2
J: TRBJ2-3
length: 16
DNA: TGTGCCAGCAGCGTGAGTATGCTAGCGGGAGCAGATACGCAGTATTTT
CDR3: CASSVSMLAGADTQYF

size: -
V: TRBV2
D: TRBD1
J: TRBJ2-3
length: 15
DNA: TGTGCCAGCAGCGACAGGGAGTGGGGCACAGATACGCAGTATTTT
CDR3: CASSDREWGTDTQYF

size: -
V: TRBV28
D: -
J: TRBJ1-2
length: 12
DNA: TGTGCCAGCAGCTCTACAGGGAATAGCTACACCTTC
CDR3: CASSSTGNSYTF

size: once
V: TRBV18
D: -
J: TRBJ2-3
length: 12
DNA: TGTGCCAGCTCACCTTACACAGATACGCAGTATTTT
CDR3: CASSPYTDTQYF

size: -
V: TRBV11-2
D: TRBD2
J: TRBJ2-5
length: 16
DNA: TGTGCCAGCAGCTTAGTGTCTGCGGGAGGGCCGGGGACCCAGTACTTC
CDR3: CASSLVSAGGPGTQYF

size: -
V: TRBV24-1
D: -
J: TRBJ2-7
length: 14
DNA: TGTGCCACCAGGGGATCAGGGGCGTCCTACGAGCAGTACTTC
CDR3: CATRGSGASYEQYF

size: -
V: TRBV28
D: -
J: TRBJ1-6
length: 13
DNA: TGTGCCAGCAGTCGGGAGGTTAATTCACCCCTCCACTTT
CDR3: CASSREVNSPLHF

size: -
V: TRBV2
D: -
J: TRBJ2-5
length: 14
DNA: TGTGCCAGCGGGGGACTCGAGTACCAAGAGACCCAGTACTTC
CDR3: CASGGLEYQETQYF

size: -
V: TRBV20-1
D: -
J: TRBJ2-1
length: 11
DNA: TGCAGTGCTCCTCCCTACAATGAGCAGTTCTTC
CDR3: CSAPPYNEQFF

size: -
V: TRBV3-1/TRBV3-2
D: TRBD2
J: TRBJ2-3
length: 18
DNA: TGTGCCAGCAGCCCGATTTTTAGCGGGGGGGCTTTTACAGATACGCAGTATTTT
CDR3: CASSPIFSGGAFTDTQYF

size: -
V: TRBV11-2
D: -
J: TRBJ1-1
length: 15
DNA: TGTGCCAGCAGCTTAGATTTTGGGGGGTTGACTGAAGCTTTCTTT
CDR3: CASSLDFGGLTEAFF

size: -
V: TRBV9
D: -
J: TRBJ2-2
length: 12
DNA: TGTGCCAGCAGCCCAGACACCGGGGAGCTGTTTTTT
CDR3: CASSPDTGELFF

size: -
V: TRBV7-9
D: -
J: TRBJ2-7
length: 15
DNA: TGTGCCAGCAGCCCCGGAACGGAGGGCCTCTACGAGCAGTACTTC
CDR3: CASSPGTEGLYEQYF

size: -
V: TRBV6-5
D: -
J: TRBJ2-7
length: 13
DNA: TGTGCCAGCAGGGACGTCGGGGATTACGAGCAGTACTTC
CDR3: CASRDVGDYEQYF

size: -
V: TRBV10-3
D: TRBD1
J: TRBJ1-5
length: 15
DNA: TGTGCCATCAGAGGCGCAGGACAGGGAAATCAGCCCCAGCATTTT
CDR3: CAIRGAGQGNQPQHF

size: -
V: TRBV6-4
D: -
J: TRBJ1-6
length: 13
DNA: TGTGCCAGCACCCCTTCGGGTAATTCACCCCTCCACTTT
CDR3: CASTPSGNSPLHF

size: few
V: TRBV7-8
D: TRBD2
J: TRBJ2-1
length: 19
DNA: TGTGCCAGCAGCTTAGGACCCCTAGCGGGAGCGTTCTCCTACAATGAGCAGTTCTTC
CDR3: CASSLGPLAGAFSYNEQFF

size: -
V: TRBV5-8
D: -
J: TRBJ2-5
length: 14
DNA: TGTGCCAGCACCCTGGGGGGTTCAGGGGAGACCCAGTACTTC
CDR3: CASTLGGSGETQYF

size: -
V: TRBV28
D: TRBD2
J: TRBJ2-3
length: 15
DNA: TGTGCCAGCAGTTTGCGGACTAGCGGGGCAGATACGCAGTATTTT
CDR3: CASSLRTSGADTQYF

size: -
V: TRBV5-1
D: TRBD1
J: TRBJ1-2
length: 16
DNA: TGCGCCACCCAGGGGACAGGGCTTACCACAAACTATAGCTACACCTTC
CDR3: CATQGTGLTTNYSYTF

size: once
V: TRBV5-1
D: TRBD2
J: TRBJ2-1
length: 14
DNA: TGCGCCAGCAGCTTACTAGCGGGGGGCCTAGACCCGTTCTTC
CDR3: CASSLLAGGLDPFF

size: -
V: TRBV5-1
D: -
J: TRBJ2-1
length: 14
DNA: TGCGCCAGCAGCTTACCCGGCTCCTACAATGAGCAGTTCTTC
CDR3: CASSLPGSYNEQFF

size: -
V: TRBV3-1/TRBV3-2
D: -
J: TRBJ1-6
length: 14
DNA: TGTGCCAGCAGCCAAGATCCGAGCAATTCACCCCTCCACTTT
CDR3: CASSQDPSNSPLHF

size: -
V: TRBV30
D: TRBD1
J: TRBJ2-5
length: 13
DNA: TGTGCTCACGACAGACAGGGGAGGGAGACCCAGTACTTC
CDR3: CAHDRQGRETQYF

size: once
V: TRBV29-1
D: -
J: TRBJ2-7
length: 13
DNA: TGCAGCGCCCAAGGGGTTTTCGGGTACGAGCAGTACTTC
CDR3: CSAQGVFGYEQYF

size: -
V: TRBV7-2
D: TRBD1
J: TRBJ2-7
length: 15
DNA: TGTGCCAGCAGCGCCCGGGACAGAGCCCTCTACGAGCAGTACTTC
CDR3: CASSARDRALYEQYF

size: once
V: TRBV4-1
D: -
J: TRBJ1-5
length: 14
DNA: TGCGCCAGCAGCCAAGAAAGGCGGGATCAGCCCCAGCATTTT
CDR3: CASSQERRDQPQHF

size: -
V: TRBV5-1
D: -
J: TRBJ1-5
length: 15
DNA: TGCGCCAGCAGCCCGGATGGGACACAAAATCAGCCCCAGCATTTT
CDR3: CASSPDGTQNQPQHF

size: -
V: TRBV27
D: TRBD2
J: TRBJ2-1
length: 14
DNA: TGTGCCAGCAGTTTACTAGCGGGAAGGGGTGAGCAGTTCTTC
CDR3: CASSLLAGRGEQFF

size: -
V: TRBV18
D: TRBD1
J: TRBJ2-3
length: 15
DNA: TGTGCCAGCTCACCGGGACAGGGATACACAGATACGCAGTATTTT
CDR3: CASSPGQGYTDTQYF